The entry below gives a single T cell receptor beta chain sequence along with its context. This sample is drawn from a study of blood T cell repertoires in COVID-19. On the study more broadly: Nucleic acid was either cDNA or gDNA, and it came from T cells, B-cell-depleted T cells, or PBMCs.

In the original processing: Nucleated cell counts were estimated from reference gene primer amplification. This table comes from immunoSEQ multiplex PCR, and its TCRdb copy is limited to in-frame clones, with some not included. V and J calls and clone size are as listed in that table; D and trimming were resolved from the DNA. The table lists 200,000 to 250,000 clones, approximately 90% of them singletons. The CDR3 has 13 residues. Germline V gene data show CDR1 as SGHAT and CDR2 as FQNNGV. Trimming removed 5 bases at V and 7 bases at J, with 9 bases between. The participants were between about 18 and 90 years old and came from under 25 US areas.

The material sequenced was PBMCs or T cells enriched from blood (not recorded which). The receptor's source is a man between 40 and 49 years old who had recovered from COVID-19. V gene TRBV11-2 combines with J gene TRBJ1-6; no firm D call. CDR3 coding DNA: TGTGCCAGCAGCACTAGTGGGAATTCACCCCTCCACTTT. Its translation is CASSTSGNSPLHF.